Below, 14 T cell receptor beta chains from the same sample are listed, as sequenced in a study of T cell responses to AZD1222 COVID-19 vaccine (dated by TCRdb to about 2021). The library was prepared using the immunoSEQ multiplex PCR assay. The immuneACCESS repertoire file appears here via TCRdb, limited to in-frame rearrangements. These files lack a portion of the clones; in checked studies, under half of the deficit traces to unresolved V genes, and the cause of the others is not known. This sample is represented by roughly 130,000 clones; around 90% of them were singletons. Clones ranked in the top ten supply 5.5% of the sample. In light of the paper, this sample's time point label describes: baseline before first vaccination. Sequenced here: peripheral blood, sampled on day 0 of AZD1222 vaccination. The source of these receptors is an adult in good health.

The chain uses TRBV6-4 and TRBJ2-3, with D perhaps assigned TRBD1 or TRBD2 (6 bases each). From germline, CDR1 is MRHNA and CDR2 SNTAGT. The CDR3 totals 15 residues. Trimming shortened V by 6 bases and J by 2 bases, and 15 bases separated the two germline ends. CDR3 in amino acids: CASRRGDSSTDTQYF. Here the CDR3 DNA reads TGTGCCAGCAGAAGGGGGGACTCCTCCACAGATACGCAGTATTTT.

V gene TRBV5-4 combines with J gene TRBJ2-3; no clear D. Germline V gene sequence: CDR1 SGHNT, CDR2 YYREEE (reference sequence). Trimming cost V 0 bases and J 3 bases, with 8 bases left between them. This CDR3 is built from 14 residues. In DNA form, the CDR3 reads TGTGCCAGCAGCTTGGGAAGGGAAACAGATACGCAGTATTTT. Protein product: CASSLGRETDTQYF.

The V gene is TRBV7-2, the J gene TRBJ1-4; no clear D. CDR3 length: 12 amino acids. V was trimmed by 5 bases and J by 8 bases, leaving 9 bases between them. CDR1 is SGHTA, CDR2 FQGNSA, per germline. CDR3 sequence (DNA): TGTGCCAGCAGCGCCCTTAGGGAAAAACTGTTTTTT. Translation gives CASSALREKLFF. The whole variable domain, remainder taken from reference TRBV7-2 and TRBJ1-4, is GAGVSQSPSNKVTEKGKDVELRCDPISGHTALYWYRQSLGQGLEFLIYFQGNSAPDKSGLPSDRFSAERTGGSVSTLTIQRTQQEDSAVYLCASSALREKLFFGSGTQLSVL.

The gene calls are TRBV28 and TRBJ2-1, with D possibly being TRBD2 (6 bases). The CDR3 loop spans 15 amino acids. The V gene's germline CDR1 is MDHEN and CDR2 SYDVKM. Trimming took 3 bases from V and 5 from J, leaving 14 bases between them. Here the CDR3 reads CASSFRSSGHNEQFF. As DNA, the CDR3 is TGTGCCAGCAGTTTCCGGAGTAGCGGTCACAATGAGCAGTTCTTC.

The chain uses TRBV27 and TRBJ1-6; TRBD1 is a possible D gene (5 bases). The CDR3 sequence is 13 residues long. V lost 7 bases, J lost 6 bases, and 10 bases lay in between. Germline CDR1 MNHEY, CDR2 SMNVEV (reference sequence). This CDR3 is CASTPDSNSPLHF. In DNA form, the CDR3 reads TGTGCCAGCACACCCGACAGTAATTCACCCCTCCACTTT.

The chain links TRBV27 to TRBJ1-2; no clear D gene. CDR3 length: 13 amino acids. Germline V gene lookup returns CDR1 MNHEY and CDR2 SMNVEV (reference sequence). Trimming stripped 3 bases from V and 6 bases from J, with 11 bases between. CDR3: CASSFSRRDGYTF. In DNA form, the CDR3 reads TGTGCCAGCAGTTTCTCCCGCCGAGATGGCTACACCTTC.

The chain joins TRBV6-2 or TRBV6-3 to TRBJ2-7; D call uncertain. The CDR3 is made up of 13 amino acids. Per the germline V gene, CDR1 is MNHEY and CDR2 is SVGEGT. The ends were cut back, 0 bases at V and 5 bases at J, with 8 bases in the middle. The CDR3 reads CASSYSESNEQYF. The DNA of the CDR3 is TGTGCCAGCAGTTACTCAGAATCGAACGAGCAGTACTTC.

The chain joins TRBV6-2 or TRBV6-3 to TRBJ1-5; no definite D call. This CDR3 region has 14 residues. Germline CDR1 MNHEY, CDR2 SVGEGT. V lost 2 bases and J lost 3, with 8 bases in between. DNA for the CDR3: TGTGCCAGCAGTTACGGGAGCCTCAATCAGCCCCAGCATTTT. This codes for CASSYGSLNQPQHF.

The V and J genes are TRBV30 and TRBJ2-2; D not certain. This CDR3 region has 15 residues. Germline CDR1 and CDR2: GTSNPN and SVGIG (reference sequence). V was shortened by 0 bases and J by 1 base, with 9 bases between the two germline ends. The CDR3 DNA follows: TGTGCCTGGAGTGTACGACGGTTGAACACCGGGGAGCTGTTTTTT. Translated, it gives CAWSVRRLNTGELFF. Supplemented by reference TRBV30 and TRBJ2-2, the full variable domain reads SQTIHQWPATLVQPVGSPLSLECTVEGTSNPNLYWYRQAAGRGLQLLFYSVGIGQISSEVPQNLSASRPQDRQFILSSKKLLLSDSGFYLCAWSVRRLNTGELFFGEGSRLTVL.

This clone was counted a single time. The chain couples TRBV30 to TRBJ2-7; 7 bases align to TRBD1. V was pared by 0 bases and J by 5 bases, with 4 bases of the junction left unmatched. Germline CDR1 GTSNPN, CDR2 SVGIG (reference sequence). The CDR3 contains 13 residues. CDR3 amino acids: CAWSVPRGNEQYF. In DNA, the CDR3 is TGTGCCTGGAGTGTACCCAGGGGGAACGAGCAGTACTTC.

This sequence joins TRBV11-1 and TRBJ1-1; D is undetermined. The CDR3 has 13 residues. The germline V gene has CDR1 SGHAT and CDR2 FQDESV (reference sequence). V was pared by 5 bases and J by 4 bases, with 11 bases between. The CDR3 here is CASSPGDLTEAFF. The CDR3 DNA follows: TGTGCCAGCAGCCCCGGGGATCTCACTGAAGCTTTCTTT.

The genes are TRBV9 and TRBJ2-2; D remains ambiguous. Trimming shortened V by 0 bases and J by 2 bases, and 11 bases separated the two germline ends. The CDR3 is 16 residues long. CDR1 SGDLS and CDR2 YYNGEE come from the germline V gene. CDR3 region: CASSVAPRINTGELFF. The CDR3 bases are TGTGCCAGCAGCGTAGCTCCCAGGATAAACACCGGGGAGCTGTTTTTT.

The sample holds one count of this clone. This chain links TRBV28 with TRBJ2-7; 8 positions agree with TRBD2. Germline CDR1 reads MDHEN; CDR2 reads SYDVKM. The V segment lost 4 bases and the J segment 4 bases; nucleotides outside the gene matches: 9. This CDR3 has 15 residues. In nucleotides, the CDR3 is TGTGCCAGCAGTTCCGCAGCGGGAGAGTGGTACGAGCAGTACTTC. This encodes CASSSAAGEWYEQYF.

This chain joins TRBV2 and TRBJ2-1; 8 bases map to TRBD2. This CDR3 spans 16 amino acids. The V segment lost 4 bases and the J segment 5 bases; nucleotides outside the gene matches: 10. Germline V gene lookup returns CDR1 SNHLY and CDR2 FYNNEI. Written as DNA, the CDR3 is TGTGCCAGCAGTGGACGGGAGGGCCGGGTCAACAATGAGCAGTTCTTC. Its translation: CASSGREGRVNNEQFF.